These 20 T cell receptor beta chains came from one sample sequenced in a study of OX40 agonist ivuxolimab in advanced cancers. The repertoire was sequenced with immunoSEQ multiplex PCR; TCRdb's copy has only in-frame clones and lacks some. The sample lists approximately 82,000 clones; 80% to 95% were seen once. Specimen: CD4+ or CD8+ T cells sorted from blood, collected in a trial of the OX40 agonist ivuxolimab. These receptors originate from an adult with an advanced solid tumor such as melanoma, head and neck, liver or kidney cancer.

V is TRBV6-1 and J is TRBJ2-7, with D maybe TRBD1 (6 bases). From germline, CDR1 is MNHNS and CDR2 SASEGT. V lost 8 bases to trimming and J lost 3 bases, with 14 bases between them. The CDR3 has 13 amino acids. The CDR3 DNA reads as TGTGCCAGCGGTTTACAGGGATACTACGAGCAGTACTTC. Amino acids: CASGLQGYYEQYF.

This chain uses TRBV6-6 with TRBJ1-3, with unresolved D. Germline lookup yields CDR1 MNHNY and CDR2 SVGAGI (reference sequence). This CDR3 is built from 15 residues. V was trimmed by 7 bases and J by 3 bases, leaving 16 bases between them. The CDR3 loop reads CASILDVLNGNTIYF. The CDR3 nucleotides are TGTGCCAGCATTCTGGACGTCCTCAATGGAAACACCATATATTTT.

The gene calls are TRBV7-2 and TRBJ2-1, with 11 bases identical to TRBD2. CDR3 size: 14 residues. Germline CDR1 reads SGHTA; CDR2 reads FQGNSA. Trimming at V came to 5 bases and at J to 6 bases, leaving 3 bases not matched to a gene. The CDR3 DNA reads as TGTGCCAGCAGCCTTAGCGGGGGGGCCAATGAGCAGTTCTTC. Translation: CASSLSGGANEQFF. Filled out from reference TRBV7-2 and TRBJ2-1, the complete variable domain reads GAGVSQSPSNKVTEKGKDVELRCDPISGHTALYWYRQSLGQGLEFLIYFQGNSAPDKSGLPSDRFSAERTGGSVSTLTIQRTQQEDSAVYLCASSLSGGANEQFFGPGTRLTVL.

The rearrangement uses TRBV6-5 and TRBJ2-5; TRBD2 matches 8 bases. Unmatched junction bases numbered 7, after V lost 5 bases and J lost 5 bases. The CDR3 spans 14 residues. The germline CDR1 and CDR2 sequences are MNHEY and SVGAGI. CDR3 loop: CASSPQAGGETQYF. The DNA of the CDR3 is TGTGCCAGCAGTCCTCAGGCGGGAGGTGAGACCCAGTACTTC.

The sample holds one count of this clone. The DNA for the CDR3 is TGTGCCAGCAGACCTGTAGCGGGATCGGGAACAGATACGCAGTATTTT. This encodes CASRPVAGSGTDTQYF. This chain links TRBV5-5 with TRBJ2-3; 8 positions agree with TRBD2. J was trimmed by 3 bases and V by 5 bases; bases with no gene match: 11. The germline CDR1 and CDR2 sequences are SGHKS and YYEKEE (reference sequence). This CDR3 region has 16 residues.

The rearrangement joins TRBV10-3 to TRBJ2-3, with D perhaps being TRBD1 or TRBD2 (5 bases each). V was cut by 6 bases and J by 3 bases, with 16 bases left in between. CDR1 is ENHRY, CDR2 SYGVKD, per germline. The CDR3 covers 15 residues. CDR3 coding DNA: TGTGCCATCAGGGGAGACAGTGCCCTAACAGATACGCAGTATTTT. Amino acids: CAIRGDSALTDTQYF.

The chain couples TRBV2 to TRBJ1-6; the D is unclear. Trimming stripped 6 bases from V and 4 bases from J, with 10 bases between. Germline V gene data show CDR1 as SNHLY and CDR2 as FYNNEI. The CDR3 runs 14 residues. The CDR3 sequence is CASRPDGYNSPLHF. CDR3 in DNA: TGTGCCAGCAGGCCGGACGGTTATAATTCACCCCTCCACTTT.

The chain has TRBV28 and TRBJ2-1, with 9 positions matching TRBD2. Germline V gene sequence: CDR1 MDHEN, CDR2 SYDVKM. V dropped 7 bases and J dropped 5; count of bases not matched to a gene: 6. This CDR3 has 14 amino acids. The CDR3 DNA reads TGTGCCAGCACGGGGGGACTAGCAGACAATGAGCAGTTCTTC. Its protein product is CASTGGLADNEQFF.

V gene TRBV5-6 combines with J gene TRBJ1-2, with D possibly matching TRBD1 (6 bases). CDR3 length equals 14 residues. V lost 6 bases to trimming and J lost 2 bases, with 14 bases between them. Germline CDR1 reads SGHDT; CDR2 reads YYEEEE. The CDR3 region is CASKAPGQNYGYTF. As DNA, the CDR3 is TGTGCCAGCAAAGCCCCAGGACAGAACTATGGCTACACCTTC.

The V and J genes are TRBV6-5 and TRBJ1-3, with D possibly matching TRBD1 (5 bases). The CDR3 spans 12 residues. The V end lost 6 bases, the J end lost 4 bases, and 7 bases lay between the germline ends. CDR1 is MNHEY and CDR2 is SVGAGI in the germline V gene. The CDR3 sequence is CASRGPGNTIYF. CDR3 sequence (DNA): TGTGCCAGCAGGGGACCAGGAAACACCATATATTTT.

V and J are TRBV4-2 and TRBJ1-3; D unresolved. Germline CDR1 and CDR2: LGHNA and YNFKEQ. The length of the CDR3 is 16 residues. V was cut by 1 base and J by 0 bases, with 10 bases left in between. Written as DNA, the CDR3 is TGTGCCAGCAGCCAAGGACGGGTCGGCTCTGGAAACACCATATATTTT. Amino acids: CASSQGRVGSGNTIYF.

The chain combines TRBV6-1 with TRBJ1-3; 7 bases line up with TRBD1. Germline V gene data show CDR1 as MNHNS and CDR2 as SASEGT. V was clipped by 2 bases and J by 6 bases; unmatched bases: 4. CDR3 length: 14 amino acids. CDR3 DNA sequence: TGTGCCAGCAGTGAAAAGACAGGGCCAAACACCATATATTTT. This sequence encodes CASSEKTGPNTIYF.

The chain recombines TRBV6-5 with TRBJ2-5; tentative D call: TRBD2 (6 bases). V was pared by 8 bases and J by 2 bases, with 18 bases between. The CDR3 totals 15 residues. CDR1 is MNHEY and CDR2 is SVGAGI in the germline V gene. The CDR3 nucleotides read TGTGCCAGCGGCACATTAGCGGCGGGGCAAGAGACCCAGTACTTC. Amino acid sequence: CASGTLAAGQETQYF.

The V and J genes are TRBV2 and TRBJ2-5; no clear D. This CDR3 has 13 residues. V was clipped by 1 base and J by 2 bases, with 5 bases between them. Germline V gene sequence: CDR1 SNHLY, CDR2 FYNNEI. The CDR3 spells CASSEGIQETQYF. In nucleotides, the CDR3 is TGTGCCAGCAGTGAAGGGATTCAAGAGACCCAGTACTTC.

The chain has TRBV20-1 and TRBJ1-1; D is unresolved. The CDR3 runs to 11 residues. Germline V CDR1 and CDR2: DFQATT, SNEGSKA (reference sequence). V shed 3 bases and J shed 1 base, with 3 bases lying between them. The CDR3 loop is CSARGNTEAFF. CDR3 DNA sequence: TGCAGTGCTAGGGGGAACACTGAAGCTTTCTTT.

This clone was seen only once. V usage is TRBV19 and J usage is TRBJ1-2, with 8 positions matching TRBD1. The CDR3 covers 13 residues. Germline V CDR1 and CDR2: LNHDA, SQIVND (reference sequence). V trimming: 4 bases; J trimming: 4 bases; junction bases outside the gene matches: 2. CDR3 sequence reads: CASSRTGSYGYTF. The DNA for the CDR3 is TGTGCCAGTAGTAGGACAGGGAGCTATGGCTACACCTTC.

This rearrangement joins TRBV27 to TRBJ2-3, with a weak D call TRBD1 (5 bases). Looked up from germline, CDR1 is MNHEY and CDR2 is SMNVEV (reference sequence). This CDR3 is 16 amino acids long. Trimming cost V 0 bases and J 1 base, with 11 bases left between them. For the CDR3, the DNA is TGTGCCAGCAGTTTATCGGGCAGGGTGGGCACAGATACGCAGTATTTT. Translating gives CASSLSGRVGTDTQYF.

The chain has TRBV10-3 and TRBJ2-1; TRBD1 matches 9 bases. The CDR3 runs to 15 residues. V lost 5 bases to trimming and J lost 6 bases; unmatched junction nucleotides: 8. CDR1 ENHRY and CDR2 SYGVKD come from the germline V gene. The CDR3 nucleotides read TGTGCCATCAGTACACCGGGACAGGGTGGCAATGAGCAGTTCTTC. Amino acid sequence: CAISTPGQGGNEQFF.

J is TRBJ1-2 and V is TRBV27; D remains ambiguous. This CDR3 has 14 amino acids. Germline CDR1 and CDR2: MNHEY and SMNVEV (reference sequence). V lost 0 bases and J lost 7, with 12 bases in between. CDR3 nucleotide sequence: TGTGCCAGCAGTTTATCGCCTCCAATGGGTGGCTACACCTTC. Translating gives CASSLSPPMGGYTF.

DNA for the CDR3: TGCGCCAGCAGCGGGACGGGACTTCTCTCTGGGGCCAACGTCCTGACTTTC. This sequence encodes CASSGTGLLSGANVLTF. The genes are TRBV5-1 and TRBJ2-6; D possibly corresponds to TRBD2 (6 bases). This CDR3 region has 17 residues. Between the trimmed V and J ends, which lost 4 bases and 0 bases, there was a span of 14 bases. Per germline, CDR1 SGHRS and CDR2 YFSETQ.